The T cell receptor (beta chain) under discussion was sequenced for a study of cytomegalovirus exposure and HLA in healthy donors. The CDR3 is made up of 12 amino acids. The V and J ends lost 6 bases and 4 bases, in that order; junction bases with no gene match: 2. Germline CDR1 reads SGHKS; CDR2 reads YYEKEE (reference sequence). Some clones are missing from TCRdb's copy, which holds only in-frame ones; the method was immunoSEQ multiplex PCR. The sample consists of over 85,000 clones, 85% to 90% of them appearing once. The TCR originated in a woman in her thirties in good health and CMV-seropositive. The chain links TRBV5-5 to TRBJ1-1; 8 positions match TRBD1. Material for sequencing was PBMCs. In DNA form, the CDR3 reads TGTGCCAGCACAGGACAGGGCACTGAAGCTTTCTTT. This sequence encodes CASTGQGTEAFF.